The entry that follows covers one T cell receptor (beta chain) sequence. It lacks a known antigen. No much larger clonotype is one base removed from it; base qualities were not supplied. This record belongs to a study of chronic HIV infection and antiretroviral therapy (dated by TCRdb to the mid-2010s). The library was built by means of 5' RACE. The sequencing machine was an Illumina MiSeq. The raw public reads went through TCRdb reprocessing: fastp at Q25, MiXCR clone calling, in-frame beta chains kept. Rows are combined by CDR3 protein, so each entry shows the most common genes and DNA. The sample has about 48,000 distinct CDR3 sequences on record, roughly 19% of them singletons. The biggest ten clones account for 2.8% of the sample. V is shortened by 1 base, J by 10 bases, and the region joining them spans 14 bases. The germline V gene sets CDR1 to SGHRS and CDR2 to YFSETQ. Its CDR3 holds 13 amino acids, cysteine through phenylalanine. Only CDR3 DNA is held: 39 bases, read in frame from base 1.

The chain is made from TRBV5-1 and TRBJ1-1; there is no confident call for the D gene. The specimen was peripheral blood. The sequence came from an adult who had HIV and had not received antiretroviral therapy, or was an uninfected healthy control (not recorded which). For the CDR3, the sequence is CASSLPEAASAFF. The nucleotide sequence reads as follows: TGCGCCAGCAGCTTGCCAGAAGCGGCATCAGCTTTCTTT.